The rows below give T cell receptor beta chains drawn from one sample of a study of cytomegalovirus exposure and HLA in healthy donors. Profiled with immunoSEQ multiplex PCR; TCRdb holds only in-frame clones, not every one. The sample shows 100,000 to 150,000 clones, roughly 80% of them seen only once. Sequenced sample: PBMCs. The receptors were gathered from a woman between 40 and 55 years old in good health and CMV-seropositive. Both conserved end residues are trimmed from each CDR3. The order of the fields is J gene, CDR3 length, V gene, CDR3 protein.

J: TRBJ1-2; length: 13; V: TRBV28; CDR3: ASSPAGGRDYGYT
J: TRBJ2-1; length: 13; V: TRBV27; CDR3: ASSLSTGEDNEQF
J: TRBJ2-1; length: 13; V: TRBV15; CDR3: ATRRIDATYNEQF
J: TRBJ2-6; length: 17; V: TRBV15; CDR3: ATSRVLSGRAPGANVLT
J: TRBJ2-7; length: 13; V: TRBV4-3; CDR3: ASSRTSGDSYEQY
J: TRBJ1-1; length: 10; V: TRBV6-6; CDR3: ASYRGSGEAF
J: TRBJ2-7; length: 14; V: TRBV11-2; CDR3: ASSSISGLSSYEQY
J: TRBJ1-2; length: 11; V: TRBV27; CDR3: ASSLKGSYGYT
J: TRBJ1-1; length: 12; V: TRBV28; CDR3: ASSLPYGESEAF
J: TRBJ2-5; length: 12; V: TRBV15; CDR3: ATSREPAGETQY
J: TRBJ2-5; length: 14; V: TRBV28; CDR3: ASTKRQMRYQETQY
J: TRBJ2-7; length: 11; V: TRBV9; CDR3: ASSVEGRGEQY
J: TRBJ2-1; length: 16; V: TRBV11-2; CDR3: ASSLDGFWGEGRDEQF
J: TRBJ2-5; length: 11; V: TRBV28; CDR3: ASSSGQQETQY
J: TRBJ1-1; length: 10; V: TRBV11-3; CDR3: ASSSRGDSLY
J: TRBJ2-3; length: 14; V: TRBV7-9; CDR3: ASTQRTAGVVDTQY
J: TRBJ2-5; length: 16; V: TRBV6-1; CDR3: ASSEQFSGRAAWETQY